A single TCR beta chain is shown here with its context. Its antigen remains unknown. Some clones are missing from TCRdb's copy, which holds only in-frame ones; the method was immunoSEQ multiplex PCR. This table has approximately 44,000 clones, about 86% appearing once. This entry comes from a study of OX40 agonist ivuxolimab in advanced cancers. CDR3 length: 14 residues. V shed 6 bases and J shed 1 base, with 9 bases lying between them. The V gene's germline CDR1 is MNHNS and CDR2 SASEGT. Findings of the study overall: There were, on average, more expanded clones in CD8+ T cells than in CD4+.

Sequencing was performed on CD4+ or CD8+ T cells sorted from blood, taken in a trial of the OX40 agonist ivuxolimab. This clonotype was obtained from an adult with an advanced solid tumor such as melanoma, head and neck, liver or kidney cancer. This chain joins TRBV6-1 and TRBJ2-2; tentative D call: TRBD1 (6 bases). Here the CDR3 DNA reads TGTGCCAGCAGCTTGGGACAGAACACCGGGGAGCTGTTTTTT. This sequence encodes CASSLGQNTGELFF.